This T cell receptor (beta chain) was captured in a study of T cell responses to AZD1222 COVID-19 vaccine. Study-level information: Second-dose timings of about 4 or about 12 weeks were pooled.

Findings and limits, study-wide: Samples come after the peak T cell response, not at day 14. Dominant CD4 TCR responses targeted spike regions 160-218 and 743-854.

The length of the CDR3 is 15 residues. The J segment lost 10 bases and the V segment lost 5 bases, leaving 6 bases of the junction unmatched. Germline V lookup: CDR1 SGHTA, CDR2 FQGNSA. About this clone: Its specificity is unknown.

TCRdb's copy holds only in-frame clones and misses some; the assay was immunoSEQ multiplex PCR. The sample includes some 64,000 clones, 65% to 80% of them seen just once. The TCR sequence derives from an adult in good health. This chain joins TRBV7-2 and TRBJ1-6; 12 bases are a match to TRBD1. The sequencing here drew on peripheral blood, taken on day 0 of AZD1222 vaccination. The CDR3 reads CASSPSGTGGSPLHF. In nucleotides, the CDR3 is TGTGCCAGCAGCCCTAGTGGGACAGGGGGCTCACCCCTCCACTTT.